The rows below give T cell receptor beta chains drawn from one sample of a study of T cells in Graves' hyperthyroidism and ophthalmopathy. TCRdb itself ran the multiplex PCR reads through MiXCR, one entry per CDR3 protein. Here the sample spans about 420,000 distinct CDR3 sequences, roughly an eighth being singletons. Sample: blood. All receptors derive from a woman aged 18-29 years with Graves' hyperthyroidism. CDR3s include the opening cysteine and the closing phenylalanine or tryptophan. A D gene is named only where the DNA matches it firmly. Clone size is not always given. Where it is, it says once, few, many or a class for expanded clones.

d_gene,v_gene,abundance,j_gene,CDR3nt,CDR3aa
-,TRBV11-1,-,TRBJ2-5,TGTGCCAGCAGCTTAGCCCAGGGCACCCAAGAGACCCAGTACTTC,CASSLAQGTQETQYF
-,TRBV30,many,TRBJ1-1,TGTGCCTGGAGTGTATCCGTGAACACTGAAGCTTTCTTT,CAWSVSVNTEAFF
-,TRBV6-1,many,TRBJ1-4,TGTGCCAGCAGACGACAGACAACTAATGAAAAACTGTTTTTT,CASRRQTTNEKLFF
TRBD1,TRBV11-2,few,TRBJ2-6,TGTGCCAGCAGTTTGATACCAGGGGGTATTGGGGCCAACGTCCTGACTTTC,CASSLIPGGIGANVLTF
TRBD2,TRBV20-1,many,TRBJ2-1,TGCAGTGCTAGAGGTACTAGCGGGAACAATGAGCAGTTCTTC,CSARGTSGNNEQFF
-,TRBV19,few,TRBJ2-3,TGTGCCAGTAAGCCCCGCGGGAGCACAGATACGCAGTATTTT,CASKPRGSTDTQYF
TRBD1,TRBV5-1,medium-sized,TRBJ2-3,TGCGCCAGCAGCTTGGAACAGGGGGCTAGGTCCGATACGCAGTATTTT,CASSLEQGARSDTQYF
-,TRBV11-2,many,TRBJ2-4,TGTGCCAGCAGCTTATACCCCCTGGCACCGGGAGACATTCAGTACTTC,CASSLYPLAPGDIQYF
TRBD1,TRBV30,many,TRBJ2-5,TGTGCCTGGAATGGCAGGGGGCAAGAGACCCAGTACTTC,CAWNGRGQETQYF
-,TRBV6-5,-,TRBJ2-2,TGTGCCAGCAGTTACTTTTTAGTCACCGGGGAGCTGTTTTTT,CASSYFLVTGELFF
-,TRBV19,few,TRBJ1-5,TGTGCCAGTAGTCCCCAGATGAACCGCAATCAGCCCCAGCATTTT,CASSPQMNRNQPQHF
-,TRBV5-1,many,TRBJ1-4,TGCGCCAGCAGCGACCGGGAGGGAGGTGAAAAACTGTTTTTT,CASSDREGGEKLFF
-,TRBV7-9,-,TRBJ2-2,TGTGCCAGCAGCTTGCCGGGAAGAAACACCGGGGAGCTGTTTTTT,CASSLPGRNTGELFF
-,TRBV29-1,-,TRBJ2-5,TGCAGCGTTCGGACGCACTTAACGGGAGAGACCCAGTACTTC,CSVRTHLTGETQYF
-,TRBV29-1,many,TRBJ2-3,TGCAGCGTTGAGGCTCGGGGCCCAGATACGCAGTATTTT,CSVEARGPDTQYF
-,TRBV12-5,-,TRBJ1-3,TGTGCTAGTGGTTTGTACGGCAGCCTTGTAGGTGGAAACACCATATATTTT,CASGLYGSLVGGNTIYF
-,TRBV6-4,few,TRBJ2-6,TGTGCCAGCAGTGACTCGGCGGGCTCTGGGGCCAACGTCCTGACTTTC,CASSDSAGSGANVLTF
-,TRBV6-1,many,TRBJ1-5,TGTGCCAGCCTAAGGGCGAGTGTTGGCAATCAGCCCCAGCATTTT,CASLRASVGNQPQHF
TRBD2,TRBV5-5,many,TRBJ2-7,TGTGCCAGCAGCTTGGCCTCCTGGACTAGCGGGAAGGGTGAGCAGTACTTC,CASSLASWTSGKGEQYF
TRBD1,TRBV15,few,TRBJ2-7,TGTGCCACCAGCAGAGATCGCAGGACAGGGTTCGAGCAGTACTTC,CATSRDRRTGFEQYF
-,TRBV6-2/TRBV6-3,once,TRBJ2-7,TGTGCCAGCAGTGAATGGGGCGGGAAGTCCTACGAGCAGTACTTC,CASSEWGGKSYEQYF
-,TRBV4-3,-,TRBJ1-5,TGCGCCAGCAGCCAAGATCCCAGCGCCCCTCAGCCCCAGCATTTT,CASSQDPSAPQPQHF
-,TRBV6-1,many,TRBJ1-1,TGTGCCAGCAGTTACGGGAAGAACACTGAAGCTTTCTTT,CASSYGKNTEAFF
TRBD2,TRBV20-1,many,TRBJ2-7,TGCAGTGCTAGAGGGAGCGGGAGTGCCCCCTACGAGCAGTACTTC,CSARGSGSAPYEQYF